Listed here are 28 T cell receptor beta chains from one sample, sequenced in a study of blood T cell repertoires in COVID-19. Data came from immunoSEQ multiplex PCR; TCRdb stores just in-frame clones and leaves some out. The sample consists of roughly 350,000 clones, more than 85% of them appearing once. Sample: PBMCs or T cells enriched from blood (not recorded which). These receptors originate from a woman aged 25 to 39 who had recovered from COVID-19.

This chain uses TRBV13 with TRBJ2-7, with TRBD1 matching 7 bases. Germline V gene lookup returns CDR1 PRHDT and CDR2 FYEKMQ (reference sequence). Losses at the gene ends were 5 bases for V and 0 bases for J; bases not matched to a gene: 7. This CDR3 is built from 15 residues. As DNA, the CDR3 is TGTGCCAGCAGCGGAACAGGGGCAAGCTCCTACGAGCAGTACTTC. This codes for CASSGTGASSYEQYF.

This chain links TRBV7-2 with TRBJ2-5; 8 bases match TRBD1. CDR1 and CDR2 (germline): SGHTA, FQGNSA. V gave up 5 bases and J gave up 0 bases; unmatched junction bases: 8. The CDR3 sequence is 16 residues long. The CDR3 sequence: CASSDGQGYNQETQYF. The CDR3 coding sequence is TGTGCCAGCAGCGACGGACAGGGATATAACCAAGAGACCCAGTACTTC.

A single count supports this clone. For the CDR3, the DNA is TGTGCCAGCAGCTCTCCCTCGGGGAATGCTGGAAACACCATATATTTT. Its protein product is CASSSPSGNAGNTIYF. The J gene is TRBJ1-3, the V gene TRBV7-2; D remains ambiguous. Per germline, CDR1 SGHTA and CDR2 FQGNSA. The CDR3 covers 16 residues. V lost 4 bases and J 2 bases, leaving 15 bases between the germline ends.

This clone was observed a single time. This rearrangement joins TRBV28 to TRBJ2-3; TRBD1 might be the D (5 bases). Per germline, CDR1 MDHEN and CDR2 SYDVKM. This CDR3 has 13 amino acids. Trimming took 5 bases from V and 2 from J, leaving 8 bases between them. Here the CDR3 DNA reads TGTGCCAGCAGTCCAGGGAACACAGATACGCAGTATTTT. It translates to CASSPGNTDTQYF.

This clone has only a few counts. This chain's CDR3 is CASSSTYEQYF. DNA for the CDR3: TGTGCCAGCAGTTCCACCTACGAGCAGTACTTC. The gene calls are TRBV27 and TRBJ2-7, with D hard to call. There are 11 residues in the CDR3. Germline CDR1 is MNHEY and CDR2 is SMNVEV (reference sequence). V lost 4 bases and J lost 2, with 3 bases in between.

The rearrangement uses TRBV3-1 (or the pseudogene TRBV3-2) and TRBJ1-2; TRBD1 matches at 8 bases. The length of the CDR3 is 15 residues. Germline V gene data show CDR1 as LGHDT and CDR2 as YNNKEL (reference sequence). V shed 1 base, J shed 9 bases, and the junction held 10 bases outside the gene matches. CDR3 coding DNA: TGTGCCAGCAGCCAAGCCCAAAGGACAGGGAACCGCTACACCTTC. Translating it yields CASSQAQRTGNRYTF.

The rearrangement links TRBV10-3 to TRBJ1-3, with no clear D. CDR3 length equals 15 residues. The V gene lost 4 bases and the J gene lost 0 bases, with 10 bases spanning the gap. Germline assignment: CDR1 ENHRY and CDR2 SYGVKD. The CDR3 is CAISADGLSGNTIYF. CDR3 nucleotide sequence: TGTGCCATCAGTGCGGACGGACTCTCTGGAAACACCATATATTTT.

This chain links TRBV5-5 with TRBJ1-1, with 8 bases matching TRBD1. This CDR3 spans 14 amino acids. CDR1 and CDR2 (germline): SGHKS, YYEKEE (reference sequence). After removal of 4 bases from V and 5 bases from J, the junction contained 7 bases not matched to a gene. The CDR3 sequence: CASSRGQGSTEAFF. As DNA, the CDR3 is TGTGCCAGCAGCCGAGGACAGGGAAGTACTGAAGCTTTCTTT.

V is TRBV6-5 and J is TRBJ1-1; 7 nucleotides line up with TRBD1. Germline trimming cut 2 bases from V and 1 base from J; bases unmatched to any gene: 1. The germline CDR1 and CDR2 sequences are MNHEY and SVGAGI. This CDR3 is built from 14 residues. CDR3 protein: CASSYDRENTEAFF. DNA for the CDR3: TGTGCCAGCAGTTACGACAGGGAGAACACTGAAGCTTTCTTT.

V and J are TRBV4-2 and TRBJ1-2; TRBD1 aligns across 7 bases. Germline-derived CDR1 and CDR2 are LGHNA and YNFKEQ. The CDR3 is 14 amino acids. Losses at the gene ends were 5 bases for V and 6 bases for J; bases not matched to a gene: 9. CDR3 sequence reads: CASSEAGGLDGYTF. The CDR3 coding sequence is TGTGCCAGCAGCGAAGCAGGGGGTCTGGATGGCTACACCTTC.

The gene calls are TRBV5-6 and TRBJ1-1; no reliable D call. Per germline, CDR1 SGHDT and CDR2 YYEEEE. The CDR3 is 12 residues long. Trimming removed 0 bases at V and 7 bases at J, with 7 bases between. The CDR3 sequence: CASSLAGFEAFF. The CDR3 DNA reads TGTGCCAGCAGCTTGGCCGGTTTTGAAGCTTTCTTT.

V usage is TRBV6-1 and J usage is TRBJ1-1; TRBD1 might be the D (5 bases). CDR1 and CDR2 (germline): MNHNS, SASEGT. V lost 0 bases, J lost 6 bases, and 11 bases lay in between. CDR3 length equals 14 residues. Here the CDR3 DNA reads TGTGCCAGCAGTGAAGCGTCTCAGGGCGCTGAAGCTTTCTTT. Its translation: CASSEASQGAEAFF.

The chain uses TRBV3-1 (or the pseudogene TRBV3-2) and TRBJ2-5, with a tentative D call TRBD2 (6 bases). The CDR3 extends over 15 amino acids. Germline values: CDR1 LGHDT, CDR2 YNNKEL (reference sequence). Deletions cut 8 bases from V and 1 base from J, with 17 bases between. CDR3 bases: TGTGCCAGCTCACGCCTATCGGGGGTCCAAGAGACCCAGTACTTC. Its translation: CASSRLSGVQETQYF.

This chain links TRBV5-1 with TRBJ2-1; TRBD2 matches 11 bases. With V trimmed by 3 bases and J by 2 bases, 4 bases remained unmatched. The CDR3 has 16 residues. Germline CDR1 and CDR2: SGHRS and YFSETQ. As DNA, the CDR3 is TGCGCCAGCAGCTCCGGGACTAGCGGAGCCTACAATGAGCAGTTCTTC. Translated: CASSSGTSGAYNEQFF. Looking up the rest from reference TRBV5-1 and TRBJ2-1 gives the full variable domain: KAGVTQTPRYLIKTRGQQVTLSCSPISGHRSVSWYQQTPGQGLQFLFEYFSETQRNKGNFPGRFSGRQFSNSRSEMNVSTLELGDSALYLCASSSGTSGAYNEQFFGPGTRLTVL.

The rearrangement joins TRBV30 to TRBJ1-5, with a possible D match to TRBD1 (5 bases). Per the germline V gene, CDR1 is GTSNPN and CDR2 is SVGIG (reference sequence). Deletions cut 1 base from V and 10 bases from J, with 14 bases between. The CDR3 covers 13 residues. DNA for the CDR3: TGTGCCTGGAGTGGGACCGGGGGTTCTCCCCAGCATTTT. It specifies CAWSGTGGSPQHF.

As concerns this clone: Within the sample, other DNA sequences also encode this same CDR3. This chain connects TRBV19 to TRBJ2-6, with D possibly TRBD2 on 6 matching bases. The V end lost 6 bases, the J end lost 0 bases, and 9 bases lay between the germline ends. The germline V gene encodes CDR1 LNHDA and CDR2 SQIVND (reference sequence). The CDR3 totals 15 residues. The CDR3 DNA reads as TGTGCCAGTAGGACCGGGAGCTCTGGGGCCAACGTCCTGACTTTC. Residues: CASRTGSSGANVLTF.

The chain combines TRBV5-1 with TRBJ2-7; 8 nucleotides line up with TRBD1. Germline CDR1 reads SGHRS; CDR2 reads YFSETQ. The CDR3 totals 13 residues. Germline trimming cut 5 bases from V and 3 bases from J; bases unmatched to any gene: 4. CDR3 DNA: TGCGCCAGCAGTCAGGGGGCCGGCTACGAGCAGTACTTC. Its translation is CASSQGAGYEQYF.

The J gene is TRBJ1-2, the V gene TRBV19; D gene unclear. CDR1 is LNHDA and CDR2 is SQIVND in the germline V gene (reference sequence). The CDR3 is 15 amino acids. The ends were cut back, 4 bases at V and 2 bases at J, with 14 bases in the middle. The CDR3 protein is CASSTLTTENYGYTF. CDR3 bases: TGTGCCAGTAGTACCCTAACCACAGAGAACTATGGCTACACCTTC.

The CDR3, as DNA: TGTGCCAGCAGTTTGCCCCAGGGTGGGAATGAGCAGTTCTTC. This encodes CASSLPQGGNEQFF. The chain recombines TRBV11-3 with TRBJ2-1; D might be TRBD1 (5 bases). Between the trimmed V and J ends, which lost 6 bases and 7 bases, there was a span of 16 bases. The CDR3 spans 14 residues. Germline V lookup: CDR1 SGHNT, CDR2 YENEEA.

The chain's CDR3 is CATSSQGSGHLSYEQYF. The CDR3 DNA is TGTGCCACCAGTTCCCAAGGATCCGGACATCTTTCCTACGAGCAGTACTTC. The rearrangement links TRBV24-1 to TRBJ2-7; maybe TRBD1 (5 bases). This CDR3 contains 17 residues. V was cut by 6 bases and J by 1 base, with 21 bases left in between. Looked up from germline, CDR1 is KGHDR and CDR2 is SFDVKD.

The chain recombines TRBV7-2 with TRBJ1-4; D gene unclear. The V and J ends lost 1 base and 4 bases respectively, with 7 bases between them. CDR3 length: 14 residues. In germline, CDR1 is SGHTA, CDR2 FQGNSA. CDR3 coding DNA: TGTGCCAGCAGCTTAGGTCCGAGTAATGAAAAACTGTTTTTT. It is translated as CASSLGPSNEKLFF.

The chain couples TRBV4-3 to TRBJ1-5, with no clear D. V dropped 4 bases and J dropped 4 bases, with 14 bases sitting between them. CDR1 and CDR2 (germline): LGHNA, YSLEER. The CDR3 is made up of 15 amino acids. The CDR3 loop reads CASSLTSAGNQPQHF. CDR3 bases: TGCGCCAGCAGCCTAACCTCGGCGGGGAATCAGCCCCAGCATTTT.

This chain joins TRBV12-5 and TRBJ1-4; 8 bases line up with TRBD1. The CDR3 runs 17 residues. CDR1 is LGHNT, CDR2 FRNRAP, per germline. Germline trimming cut 6 bases from V and 0 bases from J; bases unmatched to any gene: 9. CDR3 sequence: CASGETGAGATNEKLFF. CDR3 bases: TGTGCTAGTGGCGAGACAGGGGCAGGGGCAACTAATGAAAAACTGTTTTTT.

The CDR3 nucleotides are TGTGCCAGTAGTGAGGGGGGGCATCAGCCCCAGCATTTT. It translates to CASSEGGHQPQHF. This rearrangement joins TRBV19 to TRBJ1-5; TRBD1 is a possible D gene (6 bases). This CDR3 has 13 amino acids. Germline loops: CDR1 LNHDA, CDR2 SQIVND (reference sequence). With 5 bases removed from V and 5 bases from J, the gap between germline ends came to 10 bases.

V gene TRBV7-2 combines with J gene TRBJ2-3, with 9 bases fitting TRBD2. Trimming at V came to 4 bases and at J to 9 bases, leaving 11 bases not matched to a gene. The CDR3 runs 15 residues. From germline, CDR1 is SGHTA and CDR2 FQGNSA. In nucleotides, the CDR3 is TGTGCCAGCAGCTCGGTGGGGACTAGCACTCCCACGCAGTATTTT. Its translation: CASSSVGTSTPTQYF.

This chain uses TRBV5-1 with TRBJ1-2; tentative D call: TRBD1 (5 bases). This CDR3 comprises 14 residues. Deletions cut 0 bases from V and 6 bases from J, with 12 bases between. Per the germline V gene, CDR1 is SGHRS and CDR2 is YFSETQ. CDR3 sequence reads: CASSLVGGTDGYTF. The CDR3 region has the DNA TGCGCCAGCAGCTTGGTAGGAGGGACTGATGGCTACACCTTC.

This chain uses TRBV28 with TRBJ1-1; D is ambiguous. V lost 7 bases and J 10 bases, leaving 13 bases between the germline ends. The length of the CDR3 is 11 residues. Germline V gene lookup returns CDR1 MDHEN and CDR2 SYDVKM. The CDR3: CASKGLEGAFF. The CDR3 coding sequence is TGTGCCAGCAAGGGCCTAGAGGGAGCTTTCTTT.

V gene TRBV25-1 combines with J gene TRBJ1-2, with a tentative D call TRBD1 (6 bases). V dropped 6 bases and J dropped 7 bases, with 12 bases sitting between them. CDR3 size: 12 residues. Germline CDR1 MGHDK, CDR2 SYGVNS. The CDR3 spells CASRIQGCGYTF. The CDR3 DNA is TGTGCCAGCAGGATACAGGGTTGTGGCTACACCTTC.